Below, 25 T cell receptor beta chains from the same sample are listed, as sequenced in a study of tumor-infiltrating lymphocytes in primary liver carcinoma. Alongside blood RNA obtained from unsorted whole blood, germline DNA was also extracted. The researchers produced TCR beta cDNA from 500 ng total RNA with a constant-region primer. Researchers made the TCR beta libraries by running three nested multiplex PCR rounds with slightly modified ARM-PCR. For approximately 10 cycles apiece, the opening two PCR rounds ran with TRBV1-TRBV30 forward primers and a C-beta reverse primer. TCRdb redid the calling of the multiplex PCR reads with MiXCR, one entry per CDR3 protein. The repertoire holds approximately 340,000 distinct CDR3 sequences, with 65% as singletons. Sequencing was performed on peripheral blood. The receptors shown here come from a man aged 35 to 55 with primary liver carcinoma and hepatitis B virus infection.

This clonotype has only one observation. V gene TRBV11-2 combines with J gene TRBJ1-3; 7 bases align to TRBD1. Germline CDR1 SGHAT, CDR2 FQNNGV. CDR3 length: 12 amino acids. CDR3 sequence (DNA): TGTACAAGCAGCTTAGAACCGACAGGGAGATATTTT. The encoded protein is CTSSLEPTGRYF. The full variable domain, with the rest looked up from reference TRBV11-2 and TRBJ1-3, is EAGVAQSPRYKIIEKRQSVAFWCNPISGHATLYWYQQILGQGPKLLIQFQNNGVVDDSQLPKDRFSAERLKGVDSTLKIQPAKLEDSAVYLCTSSLEPTGRYFGEGSWLTVV.

For this clonotype: A much larger clone differs from this one at a single base, so this may be a read error. The V call is TRBV5-6, the J call TRBJ1-2; D is undetermined. The length of the CDR3 is 13 residues. Germline loops: CDR1 SGHDT, CDR2 YYEEEE. The chain's CDR3 is CTSSRSGGYGYTF. CDR3 nucleotide sequence: TGTACCAGCAGCCGGAGTGGTGGCTATGGCTACACCTTC.

As concerns this clonotype: This may be a read error, as it is one base from a much larger clone. The chain combines TRBV6-5 with TRBJ2-2, with 8 positions matching TRBD1. The CDR3 loop spans 15 amino acids. Germline V gives CDR1 MNHEY, CDR2 SVGAGI. The CDR3 sequence: CASSTRTGSTGEQFF. CDR3 DNA sequence: TGTGCCAGCAGTACGCGGACAGGGAGTACCGGGGAGCAGTTTTTT.

There are many counts of this clonotype. This chain uses TRBV11-2 with TRBJ1-1; 8 nucleotides match TRBD1. The CDR3 extends over 16 amino acids. The germline V gene encodes CDR1 SGHAT and CDR2 FQNNGV. Trimming removed 0 bases from V and 3 bases from J; junction bases left unmatched: 6. The CDR3: CASSLDRPGGHTEAFF. The CDR3 bases are TGTGCCAGCAGCTTAGATCGTCCAGGGGGCCACACTGAAGCTTTCTTT.

This chain links TRBV9 with TRBJ2-5; a weak D match, TRBD2 (6 bases). The CDR3 contains 15 residues. V was shortened by 0 bases and J by 5 bases, with 14 bases between the two germline ends. Germline V lookup: CDR1 SGDLS, CDR2 YYNGEE. The CDR3 bases are TGTGCCAGCAGCGTAGCTACGGCGGGATGGGAGACCCAGTACTTC. Protein sequence: CASSVATAGWETQYF. The full variable domain, its missing parts supplied by reference TRBV9 and TRBJ2-5, is DSGVTQTPKHLITATGQRVTLRCSPRSGDLSVYWYQQSLDQGLQFLIQYYNGEERAKGNILERFSAQQFPDLHSELNLSSLELGDSALYFCASSVATAGWETQYFGPGTRLLVL.

Details on this clonotype: Possible read error: a much larger clone is one base away. J is TRBJ1-2 and V is TRBV10-2, with 7 nucleotides matching TRBD1. The junction had 4 bases not matched to a gene; V was cut back by 2 bases and J by 10 bases. Looked up from germline, CDR1 is WSHSY and CDR2 is SAAADI. This CDR3 is built from 12 residues. The CDR3: CASSEVQGDYTF. Here the CDR3 DNA reads TGCGCCAGCAGTGAGGTCCAGGGGGACTACACCTTC.

About this clonotype itself: A read error may account for a junction end that differs from germline. The gene calls are TRBV4-1 and TRBJ2-7; 7 positions match TRBD2. The CDR3 is made up of 18 amino acids. CDR1 and CDR2 (germline): MGHRA, YSYEKL. The CDR3 loop is CASSPRTRGSLDSYEQDF. The CDR3 DNA reads as TGCGCCAGCAGCCCGAGGACTCGCGGGAGTTTGGACTCCTACGAGCAGGACTTC.

As to this clonotype: The final CDR3 position lacks the conserved phenylalanine or tryptophan, pointing to a likely read error. The chain couples TRBV11-2 to TRBJ2-3; tentative D call: TRBD2 (6 bases). The CDR3 consists of 16 residues. Germline V lookup: CDR1 SGHAT, CDR2 FQNNGV. V dropped 6 bases and J dropped 6 bases, with 22 bases sitting between them. The CDR3, as DNA: TGTGCCAGCAGTCCCTACGGAGGGAGTCACACGGATACGCAGTATTAT. As protein: CASSPYGGSHTDTQYY.

Notes on this clonotype: The junction departs from germline at one end; a sequencing error may be responsible. V is TRBV11-3 and J is TRBJ2-1; 7 nucleotides align to TRBD1. CDR1 is SGHNT, CDR2 YENEEA, per germline. This CDR3 is built from 14 residues. The CDR3 coding sequence is TGTGCCAGCAACCACCGGGACAGAAACAATGAGCTGTTCTTC. The encoded protein is CASNHRDRNNELFF. The variable domain in full, with the rest retrieved from reference TRBV11-3 and TRBJ2-1, is EAGVVQSPRYKIIEKKQPVAFWCNPISGHNTLYWYLQNLGQGPELLIRYENEEAVDDSQLPKDRFSAERLKGVDSTLKIQPAELGDSAVYLCASNHRDRNNELFFGPGTRLTVL.

On this clonotype itself: As the CDR3 is not closed by the conserved phenylalanine or tryptophan, this likely results from a read error. The chain combines TRBV11-2 with TRBJ2-2, with D perhaps TRBD1 (5 bases). CDR3 length equals 17 residues. Deletions cut 1 base from V and 3 bases from J, with 15 bases between. From germline, CDR1 is SGHAT and CDR2 FQNNGV. The chain's CDR3 is CASSLVRTLLDTGELFL. In DNA form, the CDR3 reads TGTGCCAGCAGCTTAGTTAGGACACTACTGGACACCGGGGAGCTGTTTCTT.

Note on this clonotype: One junction end does not reproduce the germline sequence, and a read error may be involved. V usage is TRBV11-2 and J usage is TRBJ2-7; 8 nucleotides line up with TRBD2. Germline CDR1 and CDR2: SGHAT and FQNNGV. This CDR3 is built from 18 residues. The CDR3, as DNA: TGTGCCAGTAGCTCGGGACTAGTGGGAGTCGGGGCGATGGACGAGCAGTACTTC. This translates into CASSSGLVGVGAMDEQYF.

Concerning this clonotype itself: This may arise from a read error, as a much more abundant clone is one base away. The rearrangement uses TRBV7-9 and TRBJ1-2, with TRBD1 as a possible D gene (5 bases). Per the germline V gene, CDR1 is SEHNR and CDR2 is FQNEAQ (reference sequence). There are 13 residues in the CDR3. The CDR3 loop reads CPSSLVQENGYTF. CDR3 sequence (DNA): TGTCCCAGCAGCTTGGTACAGGAGAATGGCTACACCTTC.

The sample holds many counts of this clonotype. The V and J genes are TRBV6-2 or TRBV6-3 and TRBJ2-7; 9 bases fit TRBD2. Looked up from germline, CDR1 is MNHEY and CDR2 is SVGEGT. The CDR3 consists of 11 residues. The V gene end was trimmed by 6 bases and the J gene end by 7 bases; junction bases not matched to a gene: 1. DNA for the CDR3: TGTGCCAGCAGAGGACTAGCGGAGCAGTACTTC. It yields the protein CASRGLAEQYF.

Details on this clonotype: This could be a read error, since a much larger clone is one nucleotide away. V is TRBV6-5 and J is TRBJ2-7, with TRBD1 identical over 11 bases. The length of the CDR3 is 14 residues. Per germline, CDR1 MNHEY and CDR2 SVGAGI. This chain's CDR3 is CASRRTGGIHELYF. The CDR3 nucleotides are TGTGCCAGCAGGAGGACAGGGGGCATCCACGAGCTGTACTTC.

Concerning this clonotype itself: A much larger clone lies a single base off, so this may be a read error. V and J are TRBV6-6 and TRBJ2-2; D call uncertain. The CDR3 has 16 residues. Trimming pared 4 bases from V and 5 bases from J, leaving 17 bases between. CDR1 and CDR2 from the germline V gene are MNHNY and SVGAGI (reference sequence). This chain's CDR3 is CASSSLVGNGTGELFF. DNA for the CDR3: TGTGCCAGCAGTTCCCTAGTGGGAAATGGGACCGGGGAGCTGTTTTTT.

The J gene is TRBJ1-1, the V gene TRBV7-9; 7 nucleotides match TRBD1. J gave up 4 bases and V 1 base, and 6 bases lay outside the gene matches. This CDR3 spans 15 amino acids. Germline CDR1 reads SEHNR; CDR2 reads FQNEAQ (reference sequence). The CDR3 sequence is CASSLEGALVTEAFF. The CDR3 region has the DNA TGTGCCAGCAGCTTAGAGGGGGCCCTGGTCACTGAAGCTTTCTTT.

The chain couples TRBV30 to TRBJ1-5, with 7 bases identical to TRBD1. Trimming cost V 1 base and J 4 bases; bases outside gene matches: 1. The V gene's germline CDR1 is GTSNPN and CDR2 SVGIG (reference sequence). The CDR3 runs 13 residues. The CDR3 here is CAWSGDSNQPQHF. The CDR3 coding sequence is TGTGCCTGGAGTGGGGACAGTAATCAGCCCCAGCATTTT. Together with reference TRBV30 and TRBJ1-5, the CDR3 gives the full variable domain: SQTIHQWPATLVQPVGSPLSLECTVEGTSNPNLYWYRQAAGRGLQLLFYSVGIGQISSEVPQNLSASRPQDRQFILSSKKLLLSDSGFYLCAWSGDSNQPQHFGDGTRLSIL.

Comments on this clonotype: Just one base apart from a much larger clone, this may be a read error. The chain carries TRBV30 and TRBJ2-5; the D gene is possibly TRBD2 (5 bases). V gave up 6 bases and J gave up 2 bases, with 16 bases separating them. From germline, CDR1 is GTSNPN and CDR2 SVGIG (reference sequence). The CDR3 has 14 residues. The CDR3 here is CACNNRAGQETQYF. CDR3 DNA sequence: TGTGCCTGTAACAATCGGGCGGGTCAAGAGACCCAGTACTTC.

About this clonotype: A much larger clone is a single base away; this may be a read error. The chain has TRBV4-1 and TRBJ2-5; D gene unclear. CDR1 is MGHRA, CDR2 YSYEKL, per germline. The CDR3 totals 13 residues. The chain's CDR3 is CAISQDPWETQYF. The CDR3 nucleotides are TGCGCCATCAGCCAAGATCCCTGGGAGACCCAGTACTTC.

The genes are TRBV5-4 and TRBJ2-7, with D maybe TRBD1 (7 bases). Germline V gene lookup returns CDR1 SGHNT and CDR2 YYREEE (reference sequence). Trimming left V 4 bases short and J 1 base short, with 15 bases between. This CDR3 comprises 15 residues. Here the CDR3 reads CASSNRTGLSYEQYF. The CDR3 DNA sequence: TGTGCCAGCAGCAACCGGACAGGACTATCCTACGAGCAGTACTTC.

This clonotype came up once. The CDR3 ends on some other residue instead of the conserved phenylalanine or tryptophan, so this is likely a read error. The chain employs TRBV4-1 and TRBJ2-2; D is unresolved. The CDR3 has 15 residues. The germline V gene has CDR1 MGHRA and CDR2 YSYEKL. This CDR3 reads CASSQAGAVTGELFL. The CDR3, as DNA: TGCGCCAGCAGTCAAGCTGGAGCTGTCACCGGGGAGCTGTTTCTT.

The sample holds a few counts of this clonotype. The V gene is TRBV6-1, the J gene TRBJ2-2; D is unresolved. Germline CDR1 MNHNS, CDR2 SASEGT. This CDR3 is built from 12 residues. The ends were cut back, 8 bases at V and 7 bases at J, with 11 bases in the middle. CDR3 loop: CASGEFGGELFF. Written as DNA, the CDR3 is TGTGCCAGCGGGGAATTCGGCGGGGAGCTGTTTTTT.

Ten or more counts support this clonotype. The gene calls are TRBV6-5 and TRBJ2-7; TRBD1 or TRBD2 may be the D gene (5 bases each). Trimming removed 0 bases at V and 0 bases at J, with 9 bases between. There are 15 residues in the CDR3. Looked up from germline, CDR1 is MNHEY and CDR2 is SVGAGI. CDR3 DNA: TGTGCCAGCAGTTACTCTTCCGGGACCTCCTACGAGCAGTACTTC. Encoded protein: CASSYSSGTSYEQYF.

As for this clonotype: Mismatch with germline at one junction end may stem from a read error. This sequence joins TRBV11-2 and TRBJ2-1; 7 bases agree with TRBD1. The CDR3 has 15 residues. Germline V gene data show CDR1 as SGHAT and CDR2 as FQNNGV. The CDR3 DNA reads TGTGCCGGCAGCTTAACAGGGACAGCCTACAATAAGCAGTTCTTC. This codes for CAGSLTGTAYNKQFF. Variable domain in full (rest from reference TRBV11-2 and TRBJ2-1): EAGVAQSPRYKIIEKRQSVAFWCNPISGHATLYWYQQILGQGPKLLIQFQNNGVVDDSQLPKDRFSAERLKGVDSTLKIQPAKLEDSAVYLCAGSLTGTAYNKQFFGPGTRLTVL.

Concerning this clonotype: A read error may explain this, as a much larger clone is one base away. In this CDR3 the conserved last residue, phenylalanine or tryptophan, is missing, so a read error is likely. The J gene is TRBJ1-1, the V gene TRBV6-1, with 8 bases fitting TRBD1. The CDR3 extends over 15 amino acids. Germline V gene lookup returns CDR1 MNHNS and CDR2 SASEGT. Trimming took 2 bases from V and 1 from J; bases not matched to a gene: 3. The CDR3 sequence: CASSEPTGENTEAFY. The CDR3 nucleotides are TGTGCCAGCAGTGAACCGACAGGGGAGAACACTGAAGCTTTCTAT.